This T cell receptor beta chain came from a study of T cells after yellow fever vaccination. Regarding the study as a whole: Abundant clonotypes from the bulk population could get into FACS-sorted repertoires as contaminants. Reappearance after the booster was observed for most primary-vaccination clones (roughly 97% CD4, over 70% CD8).

The TCR cDNA carried a universal primer site and UMIs from 5'RACE template switching. TCRdb processed the 5' RACE reads anew with MiXCR; each CDR3 protein has one entry. Among about 630,000 distinct CDR3 sequences listed, 12% were seen once. Germline assignment: CDR1 KGHSH and CDR2 LQKENI. CDR3 length: 16 amino acids. V was clipped by 3 bases and J by 6 bases; unmatched bases: 11. In its sample, this clonotype was seen a few times. What it binds is unknown. This TCR came from a man aged 25 to 40 who received the YFV17D yellow fever vaccine. The sample was PBMCs, taken on the day of the yellow fever booster vaccination. The chain joins TRBV18 to TRBJ2-1; 7 nucleotides line up with TRBD2. CDR3 bases: TGTGCCAGCTCACCGGGCGTAGCGGGTCCTCTCAATGAGCAGTTCTTC. This gives the protein CASSPGVAGPLNEQFF. Together with reference TRBV18 and TRBJ2-1, the CDR3 gives the full variable domain: NAGVMQNPRHLVRRRGQEARLRCSPMKGHSHVYWYRQLPEEGLKFMVYLQKENIIDESGMPKERFSAEFPKEGPSILRIQQVVRGDSAAYFCASSPGVAGPLNEQFFGPGTRLTVL.